This T cell receptor (beta chain) was identified in a study of tissue T cells after allogeneic stem cell transplantation. As for this clone: Gene names refer to mouse genes.

Method: immunoSEQ multiplex PCR; TCRdb's copy keeps in-frame clones and lacks some. The sample yields 40,000 to 50,000 clones, about three quarters seen once. The TCR was taken from a pool of C57BL/6 mice in good health. Specimen: sorted cells pooled from one or two spleens.

CDR3 DNA (partial): TGTGCCTGGAGTCTGGGGACAGGGGTCGCTGAGCAGTTC. This encodes CAWSLGTGVAEQF. In full, the CDR3 reads CAWSLGTGVAEQFF. The chain employs TRBV31 and TRBJ2-1; 10 bases map to TRBD1. The read gets to within 1 residue of the CDR3 end, and the germline J gene fills in the rest. This CDR3 is 14 amino acids long. The V and J ends lost 0 bases and 7 bases, in that order; junction bases with no gene match: 3. Per the germline V gene, CDR1 is GKSSPN and CDR2 is SITVG.